The clone carrying this TCR beta chain occurred a few times. Its target is not known. This record belongs to a study of human T cells and chemical hapten exposure. General observations from the study: Among expanded TCRs, significantly more large CDR3 similarity clusters formed than among controls.

One entry per CDR3 protein, called by TCRdb with MiXCR from the RACE reads. Among roughly 180,000 distinct CDR3 sequences listed, approximately 20% were seen once. The time point denotes: patch test 1, 2 weeks after DPC sensitization. Treatment described: therapeutic diphenylcyclopropenone sensitization with weekly scalp DPC. Total RNA was isolated from unfractionated whole blood. Germline CDR1 and CDR2: SGHRS and YFSETQ. The CDR3 is 17 amino acids. Germline trimming cut 0 bases from V and 1 base from J; bases unmatched to any gene: 7. The gene calls are TRBV5-1 and TRBJ2-5; the match to TRBD2 covers 9 bases. The sample was whole blood, taken in connection with sensitization to the hapten diphenylcyclopropenone (DPC). The TCR sequence derives from a woman between 45 and 65 years old with alopecia areata. Some clones in this sample may be carry-over from other donors' samples. CDR3 sequence (DNA): TGCGCCAGCAGCTTGGGTGATATTAGCGGGAGCCAAGAGACCCAGTACTTC. Translating gives CASSLGDISGSQETQYF. The variable domain in full, with the rest retrieved from reference TRBV5-1 and TRBJ2-5, is KAGVTQTPRYLIKTRGQQVTLSCSPISGHRSVSWYQQTPGQGLQFLFEYFSETQRNKGNFPGRFSGRQFSNSRSEMNVSTLELGDSALYLCASSLGDISGSQETQYFGPGTRLLVL.